This TCR beta chain was found in a study of tumor-infiltrating lymphocytes in primary liver carcinoma. For the study at large: Patients were men and women aged 30 to 69 years. Points from the study as a whole: Whereas tumor region pairs overlapped more, tumor-adjacent and tumor-blood pairs overlapped less. With p = 0.039, the top-250-clone fraction in tumors significantly exceeded that in blood.

RNA and DNA were co-extracted from 20-30 mg of unsorted bulk tissue. Patients were treatment-naive with chronic HBV infection. Turning to this clonotype: The antigen is not known.

Germline trimming cut 3 bases from V and 10 bases from J; bases unmatched to any gene: 6. Germline V gene data show CDR1 as SNHLY and CDR2 as FYNNEI. The CDR3 is 13 residues long. A primer in the constant region served to generate TCR beta cDNA from approximately 500 ng of total RNA. It was through three nested multiplex PCR rounds of slightly modified ARM-PCR that TCR beta libraries arose. Forward primers for TRBV1-TRBV30 and a C-beta reverse primer served the first two PCR rounds, at 10 cycles each. TCRdb analysed the multiplex PCR reads with MiXCR anew, one entry per CDR3 protein. The data contain tens of thousands of distinct CDR3 sequences, about two thirds of them singletons.

This TCR derives from a woman between 55 and 75 years old with primary liver carcinoma and hepatitis B virus infection. Sequencing used liver tumor tissue from sampling region 4. Subset noted: tumor region T4, right-lateral pole. The chain employs TRBV2 and TRBJ1-5, with 7 bases matching TRBD1. CDR3 in DNA: TGTGCCAGCAGTGAGGGGGGACAGACTCCCCAGCATTTT. Protein product: CASSEGGQTPQHF.